This T cell receptor (beta chain) originates from a study of T-cell memory formation after mild COVID-19. The length of the CDR3 is 14 residues. The junction had 9 bases not matched to a gene; V was cut back by 8 bases and J by 5 bases. Germline assignment: CDR1 MNHNY and CDR2 SVGAGI (reference sequence). TCRdb re-called the 5' RACE reads with MiXCR, one entry per CDR3 protein. The table has some 150,000 distinct CDR3 sequences, less than 20% seen once. The chain has TRBV6-6 and TRBJ1-1; 9 bases fit TRBD1. Sequenced: PBMCs or a T cell subset sorted from them (not recorded which). This receptor was taken from an adult woman who had mild COVID-19 (a few samples of this study predate the infection). Cell type and time point are not known. CDR3: CASADRGSVTEAFF. CDR3 nucleotides: TGTGCCAGCGCGGACAGGGGTTCTGTGACTGAAGCTTTCTTT.